This T cell receptor (beta chain) was sequenced in a study of T cells in women clearing cervical HPV infection. A remark on this clone: The target antigen is unknown. The read ends 3 residues early relative to the CDR3; the germline J gene fills the gap.

Regarding the study as a whole: Combining TCR richness with V gene abundances gave approximately 0.84 AUC.

TCRdb keeps only in-frame clones here, not all; method: immunoSEQ multiplex PCR. This listing includes some 25,000 clones. V was clipped by 5 bases and J by 5 bases, with 10 bases between them. The germline CDR1 and CDR2 sequences are SGHTA and FQGNSA. The CDR3 consists of 13 residues. This TCR came from a woman between 18 and 70 years old with a cervical HPV16 infection that either progressed to CIN3+ or cleared (not recorded which). The material sequenced was blood buffy coat. V and J are TRBV7-2 and TRBJ2-1, with a weak D call TRBD2 (6 bases). The CDR3 reads CASSVGLNNEQFF. CDR3 bases read: TGTGCCAGCAGCGTGGGACTTAACAATGAG.